The 29 T cell receptor beta chains below come from one sample, sequenced in a study of pediatric ulcerative colitis. Only in-frame clones appear in the TCRdb table, and some are missing; sequencing was by immunoSEQ multiplex PCR. The sample includes tens of thousands of clones, 55% to 85% of them seen just once. During colonoscopy, one to two rectal pinch biopsies were collected. Material for sequencing was gut tissue. These receptors originate from a boy aged 5-17 years with severe ulcerative colitis.

The chain combines TRBV7-9 with TRBJ1-3; weak D call: TRBD1 (5 bases). Per the germline V gene, CDR1 is SEHNR and CDR2 is FQNEAQ (reference sequence). The CDR3 length is 17 residues. Trimming removed 3 bases from V and 4 bases from J, with 19 bases in between. The CDR3 is CASSFSFGTAGGNTIYF. Here the CDR3 DNA reads TGTGCCAGCAGCTTTTCCTTCGGGACGGCCGGAGGAAACACCATATATTTT.

V gene TRBV4-1 combines with J gene TRBJ2-4; 10 nucleotides agree with TRBD1. Germline assignment: CDR1 MGHRA and CDR2 YSYEKL. CDR3 length equals 15 residues. Trimming removed 4 bases from V and 8 bases from J; junction bases left unmatched: 8. The CDR3 region has the DNA TGCGCCAGCAGCCGGGATTGGACAGGGGGGGACATTCAGTACTTC. The encoded protein is CASSRDWTGGDIQYF.

This clone has just a few counts. This sequence joins TRBV7-6 and TRBJ2-7; the D gene is possibly TRBD2 (6 bases). V dropped 1 base and J dropped 6 bases, with 13 bases sitting between them. Germline V gene sequence: CDR1 SGHVS, CDR2 FNYEAQ. The CDR3 sequence is 14 residues long. The CDR3 sequence is CASSLVAGSPEQYF. The CDR3 coding sequence is TGTGCCAGCAGCTTAGTGGCGGGAAGTCCCGAGCAGTACTTC.

Here the CDR3 DNA reads TGCGCCAGCAGCTTGGCCGTAACTAGCGGGAGTTGGGGTGAGCAGTTCTTC. As protein: CASSLAVTSGSWGEQFF. The chain joins TRBV5-1 to TRBJ2-1, with 11 bases lining up with TRBD2. In germline, CDR1 is SGHRS, CDR2 YFSETQ. The CDR3 length is 17 residues. Germline trimming cut 0 bases from V and 9 bases from J; bases unmatched to any gene: 11.

V gene TRBV5-1 combines with J gene TRBJ2-2; 12 positions match TRBD2. Germline CDR1 and CDR2: SGHRS and YFSETQ. The CDR3 runs to 17 residues. With 2 bases clipped from V and 0 bases from J, the junction kept 2 bases outside the gene matches. CDR3 residues: CASSFPSGRANTGELFF. The CDR3 DNA reads as TGCGCCAGCAGCTTCCCTAGCGGGAGGGCGAACACCGGGGAGCTGTTTTTT.

The table lists this clone with a count of one. The chain combines TRBV9 with TRBJ2-7; D not certain. Trimming took 0 bases from V and 0 from J, leaving 10 bases between them. The length of the CDR3 is 15 residues. The V gene's germline CDR1 is SGDLS and CDR2 YYNGEE. In nucleotides, the CDR3 is TGTGCCAGCAGCGTAGGTTACGCCAGCTCCTACGAGCAGTACTTC. Its protein is CASSVGYASSYEQYF. Full variable domain (outside the CDR3, taken from reference TRBV9 and TRBJ2-7): DSGVTQTPKHLITATGQRVTLRCSPRSGDLSVYWYQQSLDQGLQFLIQYYNGEERAKGNILERFSAQQFPDLHSELNLSSLELGDSALYFCASSVGYASSYEQYFGPGTRLTVT.

This clone has only a few counts. The rearrangement links TRBV19 to TRBJ1-2, with a tentative D call TRBD1 (6 bases). The CDR3 totals 15 residues. V was shortened by 5 bases and J by 2 bases, with 15 bases between the two germline ends. Germline V gene data show CDR1 as LNHDA and CDR2 as SQIVND (reference sequence). For the CDR3, the DNA is TGTGCCAGTAGTCTCGAACAGGGACCGAACTATGGCTACACCTTC. This sequence encodes CASSLEQGPNYGYTF.

CDR3 sequence: CASSFTSGRPNEQFF. DNA for the CDR3: TGTGCCAGCAGTTTCACTAGCGGGAGACCCAATGAGCAGTTCTTC. V gene TRBV6-5 combines with J gene TRBJ2-1; 11 bases fit TRBD2. J lost 6 bases, V lost 4 bases, and 5 bases had no gene match. The CDR3 is 15 residues long. Per germline, CDR1 MNHEY and CDR2 SVGAGI.

As concerns this clone: Other DNA sequences in the same sample also yield this CDR3. J is TRBJ2-5 and V is TRBV7-2; D remains ambiguous. Trimming removed 2 bases from V and 0 bases from J, with 13 bases in between. Germline assignment: CDR1 SGHTA and CDR2 FQGNSA. The CDR3 consists of 16 residues. The CDR3 nucleotides are TGTGCCAGCAGCTTATCATTCTCTGGGCACCAAGAGACCCAGTACTTC. Residues: CASSLSFSGHQETQYF.

The V call is TRBV13, the J call TRBJ2-7, with a tentative D call TRBD1 (5 bases). The CDR3 extends over 17 amino acids. Deletions cut 2 bases from V and 6 bases from J, with 23 bases between. Germline assignment: CDR1 PRHDT and CDR2 FYEKMQ (reference sequence). The DNA of the CDR3 is TGTGCCAGCAGCTTATCTAACGGCCTAGGGGTTTCGGGCGAGCAGTACTTC. Protein product: CASSLSNGLGVSGEQYF. The full variable domain, in which reference TRBV13 and TRBJ2-7 provide the parts outside the CDR3, is AAGVIQSPRHLIKEKRETATLKCYPIPRHDTVYWYQQGPGQDPQFLISFYEKMQSDKGSIPDRFSAQQFSDYHSELNMSSLELGDSALYFCASSLSNGLGVSGEQYFGPGTRLTVT.

This chain connects TRBV11-2 to TRBJ2-5, with D perhaps TRBD2 (6 bases). In germline, CDR1 is SGHAT, CDR2 FQNNGV. The CDR3 is 16 residues long. V was pared by 2 bases and J by 3 bases, with 16 bases between. CDR3 residues: CASSLFPSTGEETQYF. The CDR3 nucleotides read TGTGCCAGCAGCTTATTCCCCTCTACGGGAGAAGAGACCCAGTACTTC.

V gene TRBV4-1 combines with J gene TRBJ1-6; possible D gene TRBD1, 5 bases. The CDR3 is 16 amino acids. V was clipped by 0 bases and J by 8 bases, with 14 bases between them. CDR1 is MGHRA, CDR2 YSYEKL, per germline. The CDR3 reads CASSQDQWDRYSPLHF. CDR3 bases: TGCGCCAGCAGCCAAGATCAGTGGGACCGGTATTCACCCCTCCACTTT.

The chain is built from TRBV5-4 and TRBJ2-2; D not certain. The CDR3 extends over 17 amino acids. The V gene lost 0 bases and the J gene lost 6 bases, with 18 bases spanning the gap. Germline loops: CDR1 SGHNT, CDR2 YYREEE (reference sequence). CDR3 sequence (DNA): TGTGCCAGCAGCTTGGAGGCCAGCTTCCCAGGCGCCGGGGAGCTGTTTTTT. Its translation: CASSLEASFPGAGELFF.

The genes are TRBV6-1 and TRBJ2-7; 7 bases are a match to TRBD2. Losses at the gene ends were 6 bases for V and 0 bases for J; bases not matched to a gene: 5. This CDR3 has 14 residues. Germline loops: CDR1 MNHNS, CDR2 SASEGT. CDR3 protein: CASSVLAASYEQYF. CDR3 bases: TGTGCCAGCAGCGTTCTAGCGGCCTCCTACGAGCAGTACTTC.

In DNA, the CDR3 is TGTGCCAGTAGTGCCCCTACGAGGGGGAGCTCCTACAATGAGCAGTTCTTC. Translation gives CASSAPTRGSSYNEQFF. V and J are TRBV19 and TRBJ2-1; D is perhaps TRBD1 (6 bases). V lost 5 bases to trimming and J lost 0 bases, with 17 bases between them. This CDR3 is 17 amino acids long. CDR1 and CDR2 (germline): LNHDA, SQIVND (reference sequence). Looking up the rest from reference TRBV19 and TRBJ2-1 gives the full variable domain: DGGITQSPKYLFRKEGQNVTLSCEQNLNHDAMYWYRQDPGQGLRLIYYSQIVNDFQKGDIAEGYSVSREKKESFPLTVTSAQKNPTAFYLCASSAPTRGSSYNEQFFGPGTRLTVL.

This clone appeared a few times. This rearrangement joins TRBV30 to TRBJ2-3; 9 bases fit TRBD1. Germline V gene sequence: CDR1 GTSNPN, CDR2 SVGIG (reference sequence). V shed 7 bases and J 4 bases; nucleotides not matched to a gene: 9. This CDR3 is 14 amino acids long. CDR3 in DNA: TGTGCCTACGCCGGGACAGGGCCATCAGATACGCAGTATTTT. This sequence encodes CAYAGTGPSDTQYF.

The chain links TRBV19 to TRBJ1-1, with 8 bases aligning to TRBD1. Germline CDR1 and CDR2: LNHDA and SQIVND (reference sequence). V trimming: 3 bases; J trimming: 1 base; junction bases outside the gene matches: 7. The CDR3 runs 16 residues. The CDR3 nucleotides read TGTGCCAGTAGTATTGGACAGGGACGAGGGAACACTGAAGCTTTCTTT. This sequence encodes CASSIGQGRGNTEAFF.

This sequence joins TRBV5-4 and TRBJ2-7, with D maybe TRBD2 (5 bases). Germline lookup yields CDR1 SGHNT and CDR2 YYREEE (reference sequence). This CDR3 is built from 15 residues. The V end was cut by 1 base, the J end by 2 bases, with 13 bases between. CDR3 residues: CASSLMAGKTYEQYF. CDR3 nucleotides: TGTGCCAGCAGCTTGATGGCCGGGAAGACCTACGAGCAGTACTTC.

This clone has a handful of counts. The chain couples TRBV28 to TRBJ2-7, with 8 positions matching TRBD1. The CDR3 runs to 15 residues. Germline V gene data show CDR1 as MDHEN and CDR2 as SYDVKM. V was clipped by 5 bases and J by 3 bases; unmatched bases: 9. The CDR3 sequence: CASSTADRDNYEQYF. As DNA, the CDR3 is TGTGCCAGCAGTACCGCGGACAGGGACAACTACGAGCAGTACTTC.

The rearrangement uses TRBV5-1 and TRBJ2-7; TRBD2 matches 10 bases. Germline lookup yields CDR1 SGHRS and CDR2 YFSETQ. V dropped 3 bases and J dropped 2; count of bases not matched to a gene: 2. CDR3 length: 14 residues. The CDR3 sequence is CASSSGLAAYEQYF. The CDR3 DNA follows: TGCGCCAGCAGCTCTGGACTAGCGGCCTACGAGCAGTACTTC.

This clone was seen a single time. The J gene is TRBJ2-6, the V gene TRBV2; the match to TRBD1 covers 10 bases. V lost 9 bases and J lost 0; bases outside the gene matches: 2. The CDR3 has 15 residues. Germline CDR1 SNHLY, CDR2 FYNNEI. The CDR3 spells CARGQGSSGANVLTF. The CDR3 DNA is TGTGCCAGGGGACAGGGGAGCTCTGGGGCCAACGTCCTGACTTTC.

The sample holds one count of this clone. The chain joins TRBV11-3 to TRBJ2-7; TRBD1 aligns across 7 bases. The V and J ends lost 5 bases and 3 bases, in that order; junction bases with no gene match: 7. Germline CDR1 SGHNT, CDR2 YENEEA. CDR3 size: 14 residues. The CDR3 bases are TGTGCCAGCAGCCCACAGGGGTCCCTCTACGAGCAGTACTTC. Amino acids: CASSPQGSLYEQYF.

The gene calls are TRBV7-9 and TRBJ2-1; no clear D. This CDR3 spans 15 amino acids. V lost 1 base, J lost 9 bases, and 16 bases lay in between. Germline V lookup: CDR1 SEHNR, CDR2 FQNEAQ (reference sequence). The CDR3 sequence is CASSLGYSGRPEQFF. The CDR3 bases are TGTGCCAGCAGCTTAGGATACTCAGGCAGACCTGAGCAGTTCTTC.

The chain combines TRBV7-2 with TRBJ1-1; 7 bases match TRBD1. With 5 bases clipped from V and 5 bases from J, the junction kept 14 bases outside the gene matches. This CDR3 region has 16 residues. CDR1 SGHTA and CDR2 FQGNSA come from the germline V gene. The CDR3 DNA is TGTGCCAGCAGCCCCGGGACAGTGGTTTGGAATACTGAAGCTTTCTTT. This sequence encodes CASSPGTVVWNTEAFF.

This chain joins TRBV6-5 and TRBJ1-2; D gene uncertain. CDR1 and CDR2 from the germline V gene are MNHEY and SVGAGI. The ends were cut back, 6 bases at V and 8 bases at J, with 16 bases in the middle. The CDR3 has 13 residues. The CDR3 region is CASSPTTSGGYTF. CDR3 sequence (DNA): TGTGCCAGCAGCCCCACCACGTCGGGAGGCTACACCTTC.

This chain connects TRBV4-3 to TRBJ2-3; D might be TRBD2 (6 bases). This CDR3 contains 16 residues. Germline V gene data show CDR1 as LGHNA and CDR2 as YSLEER. V was cut by 0 bases and J by 4 bases, with 14 bases left in between. The CDR3 reads CASSQDSRDSSDTQYF. CDR3 coding DNA: TGCGCCAGCAGCCAAGACAGTAGGGACTCCTCAGATACGCAGTATTTT.

This clone came up once. The chain uses TRBV7-2 and TRBJ2-7; 8 nucleotides line up with TRBD2. This CDR3 has 15 residues. CDR1 and CDR2 (germline): SGHTA, FQGNSA. Trimming cost V 1 base and J 5 bases; bases outside gene matches: 7. As DNA, the CDR3 is TGTGCCAGCAGCTTAGTCGGGGGGGTGCGAAACGAGCAGTACTTC. Protein product: CASSLVGGVRNEQYF.

This clone was detected a few times. The chain is built from TRBV7-2 and TRBJ2-7; perhaps TRBD2 as D (6 bases). Germline V gene sequence: CDR1 SGHTA, CDR2 FQGNSA. Trimming left V 5 bases short and J 3 bases short, with 14 bases between. The CDR3 loop spans 14 amino acids. CDR3 sequence (DNA): TGTGCCAGCAGCCTCCGGTGGGGGGACTACGAGCAGTACTTC. As protein: CASSLRWGDYEQYF.

This clone is medium-sized (0.01 to 0.1%) by share. The chain joins TRBV2 to TRBJ1-2; weak D call: TRBD1 (5 bases). Germline lookup yields CDR1 SNHLY and CDR2 FYNNEI. Trimming removed 8 bases from V and 4 bases from J, with 14 bases in between. The CDR3 covers 13 residues. The DNA for the CDR3 is TGTGCCAGCCAAGACAGTTTCTCCTATGGCTACACCTTC. The encoded protein is CASQDSFSYGYTF.